This passage covers 26 T cell receptor beta chains from one sample sequenced in a study of post-analysis software for immune sequencing data. For these receptors, no antigen is known. General study points: There were five or six TRBV segments more frequent in patients than controls, and TRBV5-6, TRBV5-1 and TRBV20-1 were among them.

Prepared libraries of TCR beta cDNA carried unique molecular identifiers. Each CDR3 protein gets one entry after TCRdb re-called the PCR reads with MiXCR. The sample has about 380,000 distinct CDR3 sequences; approximately 38% are singletons. Material: blood. These receptors all stem from a girl aged 5-17 years with multiple sclerosis.

This clonotype showed up just a few times. The chain recombines TRBV4-1 with TRBJ2-7, with a tentative D call TRBD1 (5 bases). Per the germline V gene, CDR1 is MGHRA and CDR2 is YSYEKL. The CDR3 loop spans 13 amino acids. The V gene lost 1 base and the J gene lost 6 bases, with 10 bases spanning the gap. Written as DNA, the CDR3 is TGCGCCAGCAGCCAAGGACAGACGAGCGAGCAGTACTTC. Protein sequence: CASSQGQTSEQYF.

The chain employs TRBV6-2 or TRBV6-3 and TRBJ1-2; 9 nucleotides agree with TRBD1. CDR3 length equals 15 residues. Trimming at V came to 4 bases and at J to 2 bases, leaving 5 bases not matched to a gene. Germline CDR1 reads MNHEY; CDR2 reads SVGEGT. CDR3 region: CASSSQGQGNYGYTF. The CDR3 DNA reads as TGTGCCAGCAGTTCCCAGGGACAGGGCAACTATGGCTACACCTTC.

The rearrangement joins TRBV7-2 to TRBJ2-5; D is unresolved. The CDR3 covers 14 residues. Germline-derived CDR1 and CDR2 are SGHTA and FQGNSA. Trimming took off 1 base at V and 2 bases at J, with 8 bases between the two ends. CDR3 nucleotides: TGTGCCAGCAGCTTAGTGGCAGATCAAGAGACCCAGTACTTC. It translates to CASSLVADQETQYF.

This clonotype occurred once. The chain has TRBV10-2 and TRBJ1-1; TRBD1 might be the D (6 bases). The CDR3 contains 12 residues. Trimming took 4 bases from V and 8 from J, leaving 11 bases between them. Looked up from germline, CDR1 is WSHSY and CDR2 is SAAADI. This CDR3 reads CASSAQGREAFF. The DNA for the CDR3 is TGCGCCAGCAGTGCACAGGGAAGGGAAGCTTTCTTT.

The chain carries TRBV7-2 and TRBJ2-6; no definite D call. This CDR3 has 11 amino acids. Trimming shortened V by 5 bases and J by 9 bases, and 5 bases separated the two germline ends. Per germline, CDR1 SGHTA and CDR2 FQGNSA. CDR3 bases: TGTGCCAGCAGCCAACACAACGTCCTGACTTTC. Translating gives CASSQHNVLTF.

V gene TRBV27 combines with J gene TRBJ2-7; 11 bases line up with TRBD1. From germline, CDR1 is MNHEY and CDR2 SMNVEV (reference sequence). The CDR3 spans 13 residues. V was pared by 10 bases and J by 4 bases, with 6 bases of the junction left unmatched. CDR3 nucleotides: TGTGCCACGCGGACAGGGGGCTTTTACGAGCAGTACTTC. Encoded protein: CATRTGGFYEQYF.

Regarding this clonotype: This may be a read error: a much more frequent sequence differs by one nucleotide. The chain recombines TRBV7-2 with TRBJ2-5, with D perhaps TRBD2 (7 bases). Gene TRBJ2-7 matches the end of the DNA better, so the J call may be wrong. Germline V gene data show CDR1 as SGHTA and CDR2 as FQGNSA. This CDR3 has 16 residues. The CDR3 region has the DNA TGTGCCAGCAGCTCCCCCTGCGGGGGCAGGGGAAACGAGCAGTACTTC. Translation: CASSSPCGGRGNEQYF.

The V call is TRBV6-5, the J call TRBJ2-7; 13 nucleotides align to TRBD2. After removal of 4 bases from V and 4 bases from J, the junction contained 4 bases not matched to a gene. The CDR3 sequence is 15 residues long. Germline V gene sequence: CDR1 MNHEY, CDR2 SVGAGI. The CDR3 sequence is CASSSPTSGGYEQYF. The CDR3 region has the DNA TGTGCCAGCAGTTCCCCGACTAGCGGGGGGTACGAGCAGTACTTC.

This clonotype was picked up a small number of times. The V gene is TRBV15, the J gene TRBJ2-3; no firm D call. Germline loops: CDR1 LNHNV, CDR2 YYDKDF (reference sequence). Between the trimmed V and J ends, which lost 3 bases and 0 bases, there was a span of 10 bases. This CDR3 comprises 15 residues. This CDR3 is CATSRDGTSTDTQYF. DNA for the CDR3: TGTGCCACCAGCAGGGACGGAACAAGCACAGATACGCAGTATTTT.

The chain couples TRBV28 to TRBJ2-3, with 8 nucleotides matching TRBD1. The germline V gene has CDR1 MDHEN and CDR2 SYDVKM. This CDR3 comprises 14 residues. Unmatched junction bases numbered 6, after V lost 7 bases and J lost 3 bases. CDR3 sequence reads: CASNGQGVTDTQYF. The CDR3 DNA reads as TGTGCCAGCAATGGACAGGGTGTGACAGATACGCAGTATTTT.

This chain connects TRBV6-1 to TRBJ2-5; tentative D call: TRBD2 (5 bases). The CDR3 spans 13 residues. CDR1 is MNHNS, CDR2 SASEGT, per germline. Trimming pared 6 bases from V and 5 bases from J, leaving 13 bases between. The CDR3 nucleotides are TGTGCCAGCAGAGTCGGGGTGGGGGAGACCCAGTACTTC. This gives the protein CASRVGVGETQYF.

About this clonotype itself: This clone may be a read error of a much larger clone one base away. V gene TRBV7-2 combines with J gene TRBJ2-5; TRBD1 matches at 12 bases. V was clipped by 4 bases and J by 5 bases; unmatched bases: 2. Germline V CDR1 and CDR2: SGHTA, FQGNSA. CDR3 size: 14 residues. Written as DNA, the CDR3 is TGTGCCAGCAGCTGGGGACAGGGGGCCGAGACCCAGTACTTC. The encoded protein is CASSWGQGAETQYF.

Only a few counts were recorded for this clonotype. The gene calls are TRBV2 and TRBJ2-1; TRBD2 matches 9 bases. V was pared by 6 bases and J by 10 bases, with 7 bases of the junction left unmatched. Per germline, CDR1 SNHLY and CDR2 FYNNEI. The CDR3 sequence is 13 residues long. The CDR3 loop is CASSLTSGWEQFF. DNA of the CDR3: TGTGCCAGCAGCCTGACTAGCGGATGGGAGCAGTTCTTC.

This clonotype was counted a few times. The chain joins TRBV11-2 to TRBJ2-7; 15 bases fit TRBD2. The CDR3 extends over 16 amino acids. Trimming cost V 5 bases and J 3 bases; bases outside gene matches: 5. Looked up from germline, CDR1 is SGHAT and CDR2 is FQNNGV. Here the CDR3 DNA reads TGTGCCAGCAGCCCCGGGACTAGCGGGGGGAACTACGAGCAGTACTTC. Its translation is CASSPGTSGGNYEQYF.

This CDR3 reads CSARDHARGGGTGELFF. The CDR3 nucleotides are TGCAGTGCTAGAGATCACGCGAGAGGGGGGGGCACCGGGGAGCTGTTTTTT. This chain connects TRBV20-1 to TRBJ2-2; D might be TRBD2 (7 bases). This CDR3 spans 17 amino acids. Germline V CDR1 and CDR2: DFQATT, SNEGSKA (reference sequence). Trimming cost V 0 bases and J 4 bases, with 18 bases left between them.

Worth noting for this clonotype: A read error may account for a junction end that differs from germline. The chain employs TRBV5-4 and TRBJ1-5; D gene unclear. The CDR3 is made up of 13 amino acids. Germline V gene sequence: CDR1 SGHNT, CDR2 YYREEE (reference sequence). The DNA of the CDR3 is TGTGCCAGCAGCTCGGACGGGAATCAACCCCAGCATTTT. Protein: CASSSDGNQPQHF.

This clonotype was seen a handful of times. The chain carries TRBV6-5 and TRBJ2-5; a weak D match, TRBD1 (5 bases). The DNA matches TRBJ2-7 better at its end, which makes the J call doubtful. The CDR3 contains 13 residues. Germline V lookup: CDR1 MNHEY, CDR2 SVGAGI. The CDR3 sequence is CASSYERGDEQYF. The CDR3 DNA follows: TGTGCCAGCAGTTACGAAAGGGGTGACGAGCAGTACTTC.

CDR3 loop: CASSLGQGGARNEKLFF. In nucleotides, the CDR3 is TGTGCCAGCAGCCTAGGACAGGGAGGAGCGAGGAATGAAAAACTGTTTTTT. The rearrangement links TRBV9 to TRBJ1-4; 8 bases match TRBD1. CDR3 length: 17 residues. CDR1 SGDLS and CDR2 YYNGEE come from the germline V gene. The junction had 13 bases not matched to a gene; V was cut back by 4 bases and J by 5 bases.

V is TRBV5-1 and J is TRBJ2-3, with TRBD2 matching over 8 bases. The V segment lost 4 bases and the J segment 2 bases; nucleotides outside the gene matches: 9. The germline gives CDR1 SGHRS, CDR2 YFSETQ. The CDR3 has 16 amino acids. CDR3 loop: CASSLGTSGYTDTQYF. CDR3 nucleotide sequence: TGCGCCAGCAGCCTGGGTACTAGCGGCTACACAGATACGCAGTATTTT.

This chain uses TRBV7-9 with TRBJ1-1; no reliable D call. Trimming left V 3 bases short and J 5 bases short, with 10 bases between. CDR1 and CDR2 from the germline V gene are SEHNR and FQNEAQ (reference sequence). The CDR3 consists of 13 residues. The DNA for the CDR3 is TGTGCCAGCAGCTTTCGGGAGTTGACTGAAGCTTTCTTT. Translation gives CASSFRELTEAFF.

This clonotype was counted only a few times. CDR3 bases: TGCAGCGTTGAGGGGGGGACAGATACGCAGTATTTT. Protein product: CSVEGGTDTQYF. The rearrangement links TRBV29-1 to TRBJ2-3, with 7 bases aligning to TRBD2. The CDR3 has 12 residues. CDR1 is SQVTM, CDR2 ANQGSEA, per germline. Germline trimming cut 3 bases from V and 3 bases from J; bases unmatched to any gene: 0.

This sequence joins TRBV7-2 and TRBJ1-4; D is perhaps TRBD1 (5 bases). The germline gives CDR1 SGHTA, CDR2 FQGNSA. This CDR3 is built from 15 residues. V gave up 5 bases and J gave up 8 bases, with 18 bases separating them. The CDR3 sequence is CASSPLDGGREKLFF. The CDR3 DNA sequence: TGTGCCAGCAGCCCCCTTGACGGGGGTAGGGAAAAACTGTTTTTT.

The chain has TRBV18 and TRBJ1-1, with a possible D match to TRBD1 (5 bases). The CDR3 extends over 15 amino acids. Germline CDR1 KGHSH, CDR2 LQKENI. Trimming took 10 bases from V and 0 from J, leaving 18 bases between them. CDR3 residues: CATTDRRGMNTEAFF. The CDR3 DNA reads TGTGCCACCACCGACCGGCGGGGGATGAACACTGAAGCTTTCTTT. Combining the CDR3 with reference TRBV18 and TRBJ1-1 gives the whole variable domain NAGVMQNPRHLVRRRGQEARLRCSPMKGHSHVYWYRQLPEEGLKFMVYLQKENIIDESGMPKERFSAEFPKEGPSILRIQQVVRGDSAAYFCATTDRRGMNTEAFFGQGTRLTVV.

In its sample, this clonotype was seen many times. J is TRBJ2-3 and V is TRBV20-1, with 9 positions matching TRBD2. V lost 0 bases, J lost 6 bases, and 7 bases stayed unmatched. CDR3 length: 15 residues. Germline V gene sequence: CDR1 DFQATT, CDR2 SNEGSKA (reference sequence). CDR3 residues: CSARDRSGGTDTQYF. DNA for the CDR3: TGCAGTGCTAGAGATCGGAGCGGGGGGACGGATACGCAGTATTTT.

This clonotype was recorded a few times. The chain combines TRBV25-1 with TRBJ2-7, with D perhaps matching TRBD1 (6 bases). Germline CDR1 MGHDK, CDR2 SYGVNS. The CDR3 has 16 amino acids. V was clipped by 4 bases and J by 5 bases, with 21 bases between them. The CDR3 DNA is TGTGCCAGCAGTGCCGCCCCAACAGGGAAGTCCGACGAGCAGTACTTC. Its translation is CASSAAPTGKSDEQYF.

The chain uses TRBV11-2 and TRBJ2-3; D is ambiguous. The CDR3 loop spans 16 amino acids. Between the trimmed V and J ends, which lost 1 base and 1 base, there was a span of 12 bases. Germline V gives CDR1 SGHAT, CDR2 FQNNGV. The CDR3 protein is CASSLGTSAGTDTQYF. CDR3 in DNA: TGTGCCAGCAGCTTAGGTACGTCGGCGGGCACAGATACGCAGTATTTT.